These 15 T cell receptor beta chains came from one sample sequenced in a study of blood T cells in healthy people across ages. Combining a sample-barcoded 5' primer with a J-beta primer mix, a second PCR ran for about 7 to 12 cycles. Via MiXCR, TCRdb re-called the 5' RACE reads, giving one row per CDR3 protein. Here the sample spans around 820,000 distinct CDR3 sequences, around a quarter being singletons. These data also formed part of another study, on T cells of mothers and their children.

Sequencing was performed on blood. The receptors were gathered from a boy aged 5 to 17 in good health.

The CDR3 DNA is TGTGCCAGCAGCACCAAAGACAGAATCGGATCACCCCTCCACTTT. Its translation: CASSTKDRIGSPLHF. The V call is TRBV21-1, the J call TRBJ1-6; the table's D call of TRBD1 was not tested on the DNA. TRBV21-1 is marked as a pseudogene. CDR3 length equals 15 residues.

The chain links TRBV12-3 or TRBV12-4 to TRBJ1-2; D not certain. CDR3 length equals 16 residues. The V end lost 5 bases, the J end lost 4 bases, and 20 bases lay between the germline ends. DNA of the CDR3: TGTGCCAGCAGTACCCCGGAGGGCAGATTGGGCTATGGCTACACCTTC. Its protein is CASSTPEGRLGYGYTF.

The CDR3 is CASSQAPGGGYEQYF. The DNA of the CDR3 is TGCGCCAGCAGCCAAGCTCCAGGGGGCGGGTACGAGCAGTACTTC. The V and J genes are TRBV4-1 and TRBJ2-7; TRBD1 aligns across 8 bases. The germline CDR1 and CDR2 sequences are MGHRA and YSYEKL. Trimming at V came to 1 base and at J to 4 bases, leaving 6 bases not matched to a gene. The CDR3 has 15 residues.

This clonotype has more than one count but fewer than ten. V and J are TRBV4-1 and TRBJ2-2; 7 bases are shared with TRBD1. The germline V gene encodes CDR1 MGHRA and CDR2 YSYEKL. This CDR3 spans 16 amino acids. J gave up 6 bases and V 1 base, and 8 bases lay outside the gene matches. CDR3 sequence reads: CASSQGQGIIPGELFF. The CDR3 bases are TGCGCCAGCAGCCAAGGACAGGGAATAATCCCCGGGGAGCTGTTTTTT.

On this clonotype itself: The missing conserved phenylalanine or tryptophan at the end of this CDR3 makes a read error likely. The V and J genes are TRBV12-3 or TRBV12-4 and TRBJ2-6; maybe TRBD2 (5 bases). Trimming shortened V by 3 bases and J by 1 base, and 19 bases separated the two germline ends. The CDR3 has 19 amino acids. The CDR3 protein is CASSFIGYLGLSGANVLTL. In DNA, the CDR3 is TGTGCCAGCAGTTTTATAGGGTATTTAGGACTTTCTGGGGCCAACGTCCTGACTCTC.

The rearrangement joins TRBV7-2 to TRBJ2-7; possibly TRBD1 for D (6 bases). CDR3 length: 16 residues. Germline CDR1 SGHTA, CDR2 FQGNSA. Trimming left V 4 bases short and J 1 base short, with 17 bases between. The CDR3 here is CASSSPKQGWSYEQYF. In DNA form, the CDR3 reads TGTGCCAGCAGCTCTCCTAAACAGGGTTGGTCCTACGAGCAGTACTTC. Full variable domain (outside the CDR3, taken from reference TRBV7-2 and TRBJ2-7): GAGVSQSPSNKVTEKGKDVELRCDPISGHTALYWYRQSLGQGLEFLIYFQGNSAPDKSGLPSDRFSAERTGGSVSTLTIQRTQQEDSAVYLCASSSPKQGWSYEQYFGPGTRLTVT.

The gene calls are TRBV5-6 and TRBJ2-6, with unresolved D. Germline V gene sequence: CDR1 SGHDT, CDR2 YYEEEE. The CDR3 runs to 18 residues. The V end was cut by 4 bases, the J end by 3 bases, with 20 bases between. The CDR3 is CASSSGVQAGSGANVLTF. The CDR3 DNA sequence: TGTGCCAGCAGCAGTGGAGTCCAGGCTGGAAGTGGGGCCAACGTCCTGACTTTC.

This clonotype appeared a few times. The CDR3 is CASSEGLVETQYF. The CDR3 DNA is TGTGCCAGCAGCGAGGGACTAGTGGAGACCCAGTACTTC. This sequence joins TRBV7-2 and TRBJ2-5; TRBD2 aligns across 8 bases. V dropped 5 bases and J dropped 5; count of bases not matched to a gene: 4. Germline CDR1 reads SGHTA; CDR2 reads FQGNSA. The CDR3 totals 13 residues.

This chain connects TRBV18 to TRBJ2-5; D gene ambiguous. Trimming took off 0 bases at V and 1 base at J, with 6 bases between the two ends. The germline CDR1 and CDR2 sequences are KGHSH and LQKENI. The CDR3 runs to 14 residues. CDR3 nucleotide sequence: TGTGCCAGCTCACCACCGCCACCCCAAGAGACCCAGTACTTC. Translated: CASSPPPPQETQYF.

This clonotype showed up just a few times. This rearrangement joins TRBV5-1 to TRBJ2-1; TRBD2 matches at 7 bases. With V trimmed by 2 bases and J by 9 bases, 14 bases remained unmatched. The CDR3 spans 16 residues. From germline, CDR1 is SGHRS and CDR2 YFSETQ. CDR3 in amino acids: CASSFTGTTSFGEQFF. CDR3 DNA sequence: TGCGCCAGCAGCTTTACCGGGACTACCTCCTTTGGTGAGCAGTTCTTC.

This clonotype was recorded once. The gene calls are TRBV28 and TRBJ1-5; D is perhaps TRBD1 (5 bases). Looked up from germline, CDR1 is MDHEN and CDR2 is SYDVKM. V dropped 8 bases and J dropped 11 bases, with 13 bases sitting between them. This CDR3 region has 11 residues. CDR3 coding DNA: TGTGCCAGCGGGTTGGGCAGGGCCCAGCATTTT. Its protein product is CASGLGRAQHF.

The V and J genes are TRBV7-6 and TRBJ2-5; 11 nucleotides align to TRBD2. The length of the CDR3 is 16 residues. Germline CDR1 SGHVS, CDR2 FNYEAQ. V lost 2 bases and J lost 5; bases outside the gene matches: 7. The chain's CDR3 is CASSLSSGGFSETQYF. In DNA form, the CDR3 reads TGTGCCAGCAGCTTATCTAGCGGGGGGTTTAGCGAGACCCAGTACTTC.

V gene TRBV9 combines with J gene TRBJ2-5; D is possibly TRBD1 (6 bases). Trimming cost V 3 bases and J 4 bases, with 10 bases left between them. Germline CDR1 and CDR2: SGDLS and YYNGEE. This CDR3 region has 13 residues. The DNA for the CDR3 is TGTGCCAGCAGCGCCGGGACAATAGAGACCCAGTACTTC. Amino acids: CASSAGTIETQYF.

The sample holds a few counts of this clonotype. The junction shows a germline mismatch at one end, possibly a read error. This sequence joins TRBV5-4 and TRBJ2-1; possibly TRBD1 for D (5 bases). Germline loops: CDR1 SGHNT, CDR2 YYREEE (reference sequence). The CDR3 has 13 amino acids. Here the CDR3 reads CASSLSGDRTLGF. The CDR3 nucleotides read TGTGCCAGCAGCTTGTCTGGCGACAGAACACTCGGCTTC. Filled out from reference TRBV5-4 and TRBJ2-1, the complete variable domain reads ETGVTQSPTHLIKTRGQQVTLRCSSQSGHNTVSWYQQALGQGPQFIFQYYREEENGRGNFPPRFSGLQFPNYSSELNVNALELDDSALYLCASSLSGDRTLGFGPGTRLTVL.

The chain has TRBV28 and TRBJ2-7; 10 bases are a match to TRBD1. The V and J ends lost 1 base and 4 bases, in that order; junction bases with no gene match: 13. In germline, CDR1 is MDHEN, CDR2 SYDVKM. The CDR3 has 18 amino acids. The CDR3 bases are TGTGCCAGCAGTTTATTGAGTGGAACCGGGACAGGGGAATACGAGCAGTACTTC. Translated, it gives CASSLLSGTGTGEYEQYF.